The source of this T cell receptor beta chain is a study of CD8+ T cells in alopecia areata. Study results and limitations: Scalp sequencing also captures normal skin's resident alphabeta T cells.

Extraction and reverse transcription of RNA yielded cDNA as the sequencing template. Measured with immunoSEQ multiplex PCR; TCRdb has only the in-frame clones, and not every one. The sample contains 250,000 or so clones, none of them singletons. This clone was seen a few times. Its target is not known. Genes and germline are mouse. Coverage ceases 3 residues before the CDR3 finishes, and the germline J gene fills in the end. The CDR3 sequence is 17 residues long. V was cut by 1 base and J by 5 bases, with 15 bases left in between. Germline V CDR1 and CDR2: NSQYPW, LRSPGD (reference sequence). The study sorted pooled cutaneous lymph node cells by CD4, CD8alpha, NKG2D, NKG2ACE and other markers.

The V call is TRBV1, the J call TRBJ1-6; D might be TRBD1 (6 bases). TRBJ1-6 is flagged as an ORF with uncertain function. The clonotype comes from a C3H/HeJ mouse with alopecia areata. These mice share the MHC haplotype H2-k. The source material was CD4+ T cells sorted from a lymph node. The part of the CDR3 DNA that was read is TGCACCTGCAGTGCAGGTCCCGGGACAACAGATAATTCGCCC. Translated: CTCSAGPGTTDNSP. The CDR3, in full, reads CTCSAGPGTTDNSPLYF.